The 10 T cell receptor beta chains reported below all come from one sample, sequenced in a study of blood T cell repertoires in COVID-19 (dated by TCRdb to about 2020). Libraries were built with the immunoSEQ multiplex PCR assay. TCRdb limited this immuneACCESS table to in-frame rearrangements with V and J called. A share of clones is missing; checked studies link under half to unresolved V genes, and the rest is unexplained. This sample gives about 17,000 clones in total; about 90% of them show up just once. Under 20% of the sample is in the top ten clones. The specimen was peripheral blood. Source of these receptors: a man aged 45 to 65 with active COVID-19.

In this sample, this clone turned up once. V gene TRBV18 combines with J gene TRBJ1-2, with D unresolved. The germline V gene has CDR1 KGHSH and CDR2 LQKENI. V was shortened by 3 bases and J by 8 bases, with 13 bases between the two germline ends. The CDR3 length is 13 residues. The CDR3: CASSPDLRAGYTF. In DNA, the CDR3 is TGTGCCAGCTCACCTGACCTAAGAGCGGGCTACACCTTC.

The CDR3: CSVEERWDYLYNEQFF. Here the CDR3 DNA reads TGCAGCGTTGAGGAGCGGTGGGACTACTTATACAATGAGCAGTTCTTC. The V call is TRBV29-1, the J call TRBJ2-1, with 7 positions matching TRBD2. The CDR3 sequence is 16 residues long. CDR1 is SQVTM, CDR2 ANQGSEA, per germline. V lost 3 bases and J lost 4; bases outside the gene matches: 12.

The J gene is TRBJ2-7, the V gene TRBV7-3, with TRBD2 matching over 9 bases. The CDR3 loop spans 13 amino acids. Looked up from germline, CDR1 is SGHTA and CDR2 is FQGTGA. Germline trimming cut 4 bases from V and 4 bases from J; bases unmatched to any gene: 2. The CDR3, as DNA: TGTGCCAGCAGCTCAGGACTAGCGTACGAGCAGTACTTC. Translating gives CASSSGLAYEQYF.

This chain uses TRBV10-1 with TRBJ2-3, with a tentative D call TRBD1 (6 bases). The germline V and J ends were trimmed by 6 bases and 0 bases, with 10 bases remaining between them. Germline V CDR1 and CDR2: WNHNN, SYGVQD (reference sequence). The CDR3 runs 14 residues. The DNA of the CDR3 is TGCGCCAGCAGCGGACAGCTTAGCACAGATACGCAGTATTTT. Amino acids: CASSGQLSTDTQYF.

The chain's CDR3 is CASSSGTLRSSYEQYF. The CDR3 DNA reads as TGTGCCAGCAGCTCCGGGACTCTCAGGAGCTCCTACGAGCAGTACTTC. The chain is built from TRBV7-8 and TRBJ2-7, with D maybe TRBD2 (6 bases). The CDR3 loop spans 16 amino acids. Trimming took off 4 bases at V and 0 bases at J, with 16 bases between the two ends. CDR1 and CDR2 (germline): SGHVS, FQNEAQ.

This chain joins TRBV3-1 (or the pseudogene TRBV3-2) and TRBJ1-1; 9 bases align to TRBD1. Trimming cost V 0 bases and J 1 base; bases outside gene matches: 6. The CDR3 spans 17 residues. Germline V gene lookup returns CDR1 LGHDT and CDR2 YNNKEL (reference sequence). This chain's CDR3 is CASSQDQGTGKNTEAFF. Here the CDR3 DNA reads TGTGCCAGCAGCCAAGATCAAGGGACAGGGAAGAACACTGAAGCTTTCTTT.

The V gene is TRBV24-1, the J gene TRBJ1-5; no definite D call. Germline CDR1 KGHDR, CDR2 SFDVKD. This CDR3 has 14 residues. V was cut by 7 bases and J by 2 bases, with 11 bases left in between. The CDR3 region has the DNA TGTGCCACCAGCAGCGCGGAGGGCAATCAGCCCCAGCATTTT. Translated, it gives CATSSAEGNQPQHF.

The chain carries TRBV25-1 and TRBJ2-5; TRBD1 agrees at 8 bases. Germline CDR1 and CDR2: MGHDK and SYGVNS. With 4 bases clipped from V and 2 bases from J, the junction kept 6 bases outside the gene matches. CDR3 size: 15 residues. The CDR3 bases are TGTGCCAGCAGTGGTACGACAGGGGTGCAAGAGACCCAGTACTTC. Its translation: CASSGTTGVQETQYF.

The V and J genes are TRBV6-6 and TRBJ2-1; TRBD2 agrees at 15 bases. The CDR3 is 18 amino acids. CDR1 MNHNY and CDR2 SVGAGI come from the germline V gene (reference sequence). The V and J ends lost 5 bases and 2 bases, in that order; junction bases with no gene match: 7. In DNA form, the CDR3 reads TGTGCCAGCAGTCGGACTAGCGGGAGGGTGATGCCCTACAATGAGCAGTTCTTC. This codes for CASSRTSGRVMPYNEQFF.

This chain connects TRBV19 to TRBJ1-2, with 10 positions matching TRBD1. The CDR3 is 16 residues long. CDR1 and CDR2 (germline): LNHDA, SQIVND (reference sequence). The junction had 16 bases not matched to a gene; V was cut back by 5 bases and J by 10 bases. The CDR3 DNA is TGTGCCAGTAGTCCGAATCCGACAGGGGGCGGCCGCATCTACACCTTC. Protein sequence: CASSPNPTGGGRIYTF.